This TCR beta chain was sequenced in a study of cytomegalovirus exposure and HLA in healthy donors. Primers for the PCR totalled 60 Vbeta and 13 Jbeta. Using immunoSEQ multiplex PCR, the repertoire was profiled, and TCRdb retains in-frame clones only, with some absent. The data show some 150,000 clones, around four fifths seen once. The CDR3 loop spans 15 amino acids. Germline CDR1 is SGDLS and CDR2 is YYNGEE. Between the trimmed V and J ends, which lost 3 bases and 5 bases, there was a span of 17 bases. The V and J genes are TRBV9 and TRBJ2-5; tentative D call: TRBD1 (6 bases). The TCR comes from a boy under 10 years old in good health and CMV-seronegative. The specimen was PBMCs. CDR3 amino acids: CASSARNGQGETQYF. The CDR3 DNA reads TGTGCCAGCAGCGCCAGAAACGGCCAGGGGGAGACCCAGTACTTC.